Described below is a single T cell receptor (beta chain) sequence and its context. Its antigen is currently unknown. This sample stems from a study of T cell responses to AZD1222 COVID-19 vaccine. Data came from immunoSEQ multiplex PCR; TCRdb stores just in-frame clones and leaves some out. The sample has some 170,000 clones, over 85% seen once. The ends were cut back, 7 bases at V and 0 bases at J, with 11 bases in the middle. The CDR3 runs 14 residues. Germline CDR1 and CDR2: SGHRS and YFSETQ. Findings and caveats of the study: Donors, mostly white British, included more females; clonal diversity was possibly underestimated. Samples come after the peak T cell response, not at day 14. In the spike-specific TCR repertoire, nearly half reportedly target unmutated variant regions.

The receptor was derived from an adult in good health. V usage is TRBV5-1 and J usage is TRBJ1-3; D gene unclear. The sample in question was peripheral blood, obtained on day 0 of AZD1222 vaccination. CDR3 residues: CASGAGDSGNTIYF. The DNA for the CDR3 is TGCGCCAGCGGAGCAGGAGACTCTGGAAACACCATATATTTT.